This TCR beta chain was captured in a study of blood T cell repertoires in COVID-19. Generated by immunoSEQ multiplex PCR, the TCRdb table keeps only in-frame clones and is missing some. The sample yields under 65,000 clones, over 75% seen once. The CDR3 runs to 15 residues. Germline-derived CDR1 and CDR2 are MNHEY and SVGAGI. Trimming at V came to 0 bases and at J to 6 bases, leaving 5 bases not matched to a gene. Sequencing was performed on peripheral blood. The V call is TRBV6-5, the J call TRBJ1-5; 7 nucleotides match TRBD1. The sequence derives from a man older than 75 with acute or convalescent COVID-19. Written as DNA, the CDR3 is TGTGCCAGCAGTTACTCGACAGGGCCAGGTCAGCCCCAGCATTTT. Protein sequence: CASSYSTGPGQPQHF.